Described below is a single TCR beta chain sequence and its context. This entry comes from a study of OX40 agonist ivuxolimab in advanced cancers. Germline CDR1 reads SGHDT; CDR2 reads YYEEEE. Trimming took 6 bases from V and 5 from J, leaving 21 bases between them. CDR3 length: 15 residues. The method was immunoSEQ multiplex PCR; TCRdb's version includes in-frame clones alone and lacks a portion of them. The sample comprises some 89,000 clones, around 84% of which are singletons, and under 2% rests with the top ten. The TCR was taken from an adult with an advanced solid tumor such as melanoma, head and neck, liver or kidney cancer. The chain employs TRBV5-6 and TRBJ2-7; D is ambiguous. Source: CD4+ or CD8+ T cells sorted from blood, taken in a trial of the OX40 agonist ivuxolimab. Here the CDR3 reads CASMISQVRPNEQYF. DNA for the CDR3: TGTGCCAGCATGATTTCCCAAGTCCGGCCCAACGAGCAGTACTTC.